This paragraph covers one T cell receptor beta chain sequence. Antigen: not known. The record originates from a study of T cells in Graves' hyperthyroidism and ophthalmopathy. Thyroid ultrasound and orbital computed tomography, with clinical symptoms and serum thyroxine and TRAb, informed diagnoses. The CDR3 has 12 amino acids. V dropped 3 bases and J dropped 15 bases, with 12 bases sitting between them. There were TCR beta CDR3 regions amplified from RNA transcripts. An initial round of RT-PCR targeting the TCR CDR3 relied on the HTBI primer set. In TCRdb, the multiplex PCR reads were re-called with MiXCR into one record per CDR3 protein. Here the sample spans 95,000 to 110,000 distinct CDR3 sequences, roughly 15% being singletons. Study-level findings and limits: Blood held most thyroid clonotypes expanded above 0.001 frequency.

V is TRBV12-3 or TRBV12-4 and J is TRBJ1-6; a possible D gene is TRBD1 (5 bases). Specimen: blood. The clonotype was recovered from a woman in her fifties or sixties with Graves' hyperthyroidism. The CDR3 loop reads CASSLAGHFLHF. The CDR3 DNA is TGTGCCAGCAGTTTGGCAGGGCATTTCCTCCACTTT.